The 2 T cell receptor beta chains below all came from one sample that was sequenced in a study of T cells in localized non-small cell lung cancer. The repertoire was sequenced with immunoSEQ multiplex PCR; TCRdb's copy has only in-frame clones and lacks some. Of 70,000 to 80,000 clones in the sample, 85% to 90% were seen once. Sequencing used peripheral blood, obtained before any cancer treatment. Receptors originate from a woman aged 35 to 70 with stage I squamous cell lung carcinoma.

The rearrangement links TRBV6-5 to TRBJ1-2; 8 bases align to TRBD1. The CDR3 spans 15 residues. The ends lost 5 bases at V and 0 bases at J; junction bases unmatched: 5. Germline CDR1 MNHEY, CDR2 SVGAGI. The CDR3 here is CASSLGTGPNYGYTF. Written as DNA, the CDR3 is TGTGCCAGCAGTCTCGGGACAGGCCCTAACTATGGCTACACCTTC.

This rearrangement joins TRBV7-3 to TRBJ2-2; perhaps D is TRBD1 or TRBD2 (5 bases each). The V and J ends lost 3 bases and 4 bases respectively, with 18 bases between them. Per the germline V gene, CDR1 is SGHTA and CDR2 is FQGTGA. CDR3 length equals 17 residues. Here the CDR3 DNA reads TGTGCCAGCAGCTTCTCACCGGGACGGCTATCCACCGGGGAGCTGTTTTTT. Translating it yields CASSFSPGRLSTGELFF.